This is a list of T cell receptor beta chains from one sample in a study of T cell responses to AZD1222 COVID-19 vaccine. This table comes from immunoSEQ multiplex PCR, and its TCRdb copy is limited to in-frame clones, with some not included. The sample holds fewer than 120,000 clones, 87% seen once. The specimen comprised peripheral blood, sampled on day 0 of AZD1222 vaccination. The receptors shown here come from an adult in good health. The CDR3 runs from the conserved cysteine through the conserved F or W. A D gene is named only where the DNA matches it firmly. Rows may omit the clone size; those that give it use once, few, many or a size class.

>TRBD2|-|TRBV28|TRBJ2-7
TGTGCCAGCAGGCGAACCGAGCGGGAGGGGTACGAGCAGTACTTC
CASRRTEREGYEQYF
>-|-|TRBV28|TRBJ1-5
TGTGCCAGCAGTCTAATACAGGGCGGGGGCCAGCCCCAGCATTTT
CASSLIQGGGQPQHF
>-|once|TRBV11-3|TRBJ2-5
TGTGCCAGCAGCTTTAACAGGTTGGAGACCCAGTACTTC
CASSFNRLETQYF
>-|-|TRBV12-3/TRBV12-4|TRBJ2-1
TGTGCCAGCCGGAAGGGACCCGGGGGTGAGCAGTTCTTC
CASRKGPGGEQFF
>-|-|TRBV27|TRBJ2-3
TGTGCCAGCAGTTTATCGGTTATAGGAGATACGCAGTATTTT
CASSLSVIGDTQYF
>TRBD2|-|TRBV19|TRBJ2-1
TGTGCCAGTAGTAACACCCGAGGGGCTAGCGGGAGGAATGAGCAGTTCTTC
CASSNTRGASGRNEQFF
>-|-|TRBV28|TRBJ2-5
TGTGCCAGCACCCGGGACCCTAGGGAGACCCAGTACTTC
CASTRDPRETQYF
>-|once|TRBV2|TRBJ2-7
TGTGCCAGCAGTTTGATGGGCCTGAGCTACGAGCAGTACTTC
CASSLMGLSYEQYF
>-|-|TRBV4-1|TRBJ2-7
TGCGCCAGCAGCCCCGGTGCAAACTCCTACGAGCAGTACTTC
CASSPGANSYEQYF
>-|-|TRBV2|TRBJ2-2
TGTGCCAGCAGGACCGGGACGACGACCGGGGAGCTGTTTTTT
CASRTGTTTGELFF
>-|-|TRBV25-1|TRBJ1-2
TGTGCCAGCACGGAGCCAGGAGAAATCTATGGCTACACCTTC
CASTEPGEIYGYTF
>-|-|TRBV28|TRBJ2-3
TGTGCCAGCAGTTTGACCGGAGCTAGCACAGATACGCAGTATTTT
CASSLTGASTDTQYF
>-|-|TRBV4-1|TRBJ2-4
TGCGCCAGCAGCCAAGTTGGGGCAGGCGCCAAAAACATTCAGTACTTC
CASSQVGAGAKNIQYF
>TRBD1|-|TRBV11-1|TRBJ2-4
TGTGCCAGCAGCCCTGGACAGGCGAACATTCAGTACTTC
CASSPGQANIQYF
>TRBD1|-|TRBV6-2/TRBV6-3|TRBJ1-5
TGTGCCAGCAGTTACGCCAGGGGGCAAGGACAGCCCCAGCATTTT
CASSYARGQGQPQHF
>-|-|TRBV12-3/TRBV12-4|TRBJ2-3
TGTGCCAGCAGTTTGGCTGTAGATACGCAGTATTTT
CASSLAVDTQYF
>TRBD2|-|TRBV4-2|TRBJ2-1
TGTGCCAGCAGCCAAGATAGTAGGACTAGCGTCTACAATGAGCAGTTCTTC
CASSQDSRTSVYNEQFF
>-|-|TRBV7-9|TRBJ1-3
TGTGCCAGCAGCTTGGGGCAGCCAAGCTCTGGAAACACCATATATTTT
CASSLGQPSSGNTIYF
>-|-|TRBV20-1|TRBJ1-1
TGCAGTGCTAGTGGGGGACCCTTCACTGAAGCTTTCTTT
CSASGGPFTEAFF
>TRBD2|-|TRBV10-3|TRBJ2-1
TGTGCCATCAGTGAGCCCCGGCGGGAGTTCAATGAGCAGTTCTTC
CAISEPRREFNEQFF
>TRBD1|-|TRBV7-9|TRBJ1-6
TGTGCCAGCAGCGGTGCAGGGGGGAATTCACCCCTCCACTTT
CASSGAGGNSPLHF
>TRBD1|-|TRBV19|TRBJ2-7
TGTGCCAGTAGCGACAGGGTACCTCCCTACGAGCAGTACTTC
CASSDRVPPYEQYF
>-|-|TRBV12-3/TRBV12-4|TRBJ1-1
TGTGCCAGCAGAGTTAGAGACACTGAAGCTTTCTTT
CASRVRDTEAFF
>-|-|TRBV2|TRBJ1-1
TGTGCCAGCAGCGAAACGGCAGCAATGAACACTGAAGCTTTCTTT
CASSETAAMNTEAFF
>TRBD1|-|TRBV4-1|TRBJ1-5
TGCGCCAGCAGCCAAGAGGGACAGGGGAGCAATCAGCCCCAGCATTTT
CASSQEGQGSNQPQHF
>-|-|TRBV19|TRBJ2-1
TGTGCCAGTACCAAAACCTGGGGCGGTGAGCAGTTCTTC
CASTKTWGGEQFF
>-|-|TRBV27|TRBJ1-3
TGTGCCAGCAGTTTCCAATGGGGGTCCGGAAACACCATATATTTT
CASSFQWGSGNTIYF
>TRBD2|-|TRBV7-2|TRBJ2-3
TGTGCCAGCAGCTCGATAAGCGGGGCTAGCACAGATACGCAGTATTTT
CASSSISGASTDTQYF
>-|-|TRBV7-9|TRBJ1-2
TGTGCCAGCAGTAAGGACGGACAATATGGCTACACCTTC
CASSKDGQYGYTF
>TRBD1|-|TRBV5-4|TRBJ2-3
TGTGCCAGCAGCTTGGCACAGGGGGCGGGAGATACGCAGTATTTT
CASSLAQGAGDTQYF
>-|-|TRBV6-1|TRBJ2-1
TGTGCCAGCAGTGATTGGACGGCCTTCGGGCAGTTCTTC
CASSDWTAFGQFF
>TRBD1|once|TRBV6-6|TRBJ1-4
TGTGCCGGCAGTACCGGACAGGGGGCTCAAAAACTGTTTTTT
CAGSTGQGAQKLFF
>-|-|TRBV27|TRBJ1-5
TGTGCCAGCAGTTTGAGGGAGAATAGCAATCAGCCCCAGCATTTT
CASSLRENSNQPQHF
>-|-|TRBV28|TRBJ2-1
TGTGCCAGCGTGGGGTTCCGCGAGCAGTTCTTC
CASVGFREQFF
>-|-|TRBV10-1|TRBJ2-5
TGCGCCAGCAGTGAGTCGGGCACACCCCAAGAGACCCAGTACTTC
CASSESGTPQETQYF
>-|-|TRBV28|TRBJ1-5
TGTGCCAGCAGTCCCGCGGTTGGGAGCAATCAGCCCCAGCATTTT
CASSPAVGSNQPQHF
>-|once|TRBV12-5|TRBJ1-1
TGTGCTAGTACCCGGGGGGCAGAGAACACTGAAGCTTTCTTT
CASTRGAENTEAFF
>-|few|TRBV7-3|TRBJ1-1
TGTGCCAGCAGTTCGACGGGACGACAAGGCGGTGAAGCTTTCTTT
CASSSTGRQGGEAFF
>-|-|TRBV6-6|TRBJ1-5
TGTGCCACCGGGTCGTCAGGTAGCGGCAATCAGCCCCAGCATTTT
CATGSSGSGNQPQHF
>TRBD1|-|TRBV27|TRBJ1-2
TGTGCCAGCAGTATCGAACGACAGGGGTTACACTATGGCTACACCTTC
CASSIERQGLHYGYTF
>-|-|TRBV27|TRBJ1-1
TGTGCCAGCAGTGACAGGACTGAAGCTTTCTTT
CASSDRTEAFF
>TRBD1|once|TRBV5-5|TRBJ2-1
TGTGCCAGCAGCACCACCCGGGATTACAGGGGGAAAAACAATGAGCAGTTCTTC
CASSTTRDYRGKNNEQFF
>-|-|TRBV7-2|TRBJ2-7
TGTGCCAGCAGCTTAAGTTTCGATTTCCGAACCTACGAGCAGTACTTC
CASSLSFDFRTYEQYF
>TRBD1|-|TRBV28|TRBJ2-1
TGTGCCAGCAGTCCACCGGGACAGGGCTTCAATGAGCAGTTCTTC
CASSPPGQGFNEQFF
>TRBD2|-|TRBV11-3|TRBJ2-1
TGTGCCAGCAGCTTAGGAGGGTCGAGCGGGGGGGCGAATGAGCAGTTCTTC
CASSLGGSSGGANEQFF
>-|-|TRBV6-5|TRBJ2-1
TGTGCCAGCAGGGTTTCCCGGGGCCTTCCGGAGCAGTTCTTC
CASRVSRGLPEQFF
>-|-|TRBV21-1|TRBJ1-2
TGTGCCAGCAAAGGGGAGGACAGGAATCAATGGGATGGCTACACCTTC
CASKGEDRNQWDGYTF
>TRBD2|-|TRBV15|TRBJ2-1
TGTGCCACCAGCAGGGAACTAGCGGGGGACAATGAGCAGTTCTTC
CATSRELAGDNEQFF
>-|-|TRBV6-4|TRBJ2-1
TGTGCCAGCAGTGACGGAGTGAACAATGAGCAGTTCTTC
CASSDGVNNEQFF
>TRBD1|few|TRBV2|TRBJ1-4
TGTGCCAGCAGGGGGGACAGGGGAGAAAAACTGTTTTTT
CASRGDRGEKLFF
>-|-|TRBV3-1/TRBV3-2|TRBJ2-2
TGTGCCAGCAGCTTCGGGGGGCCGGCCGGGGAGCTGTTTTTT
CASSFGGPAGELFF
>-|-|TRBV28|TRBJ1-2
TGTGCCAGCAGTCCCCCCTCGGGAGGCTACACCTTC
CASSPPSGGYTF
>-|-|TRBV3-1/TRBV3-2|TRBJ1-2
TGTGCCAGCAGCCAAGTTAGTAAAGACAGCCGCTACACCTTC
CASSQVSKDSRYTF
>TRBD1|-|TRBV5-1|TRBJ2-5
TGCGCCAGCAGCTTTACGCGACAGGGGTTGGAGACCCAGTACTTC
CASSFTRQGLETQYF
>TRBD1|-|TRBV19|TRBJ1-5
TGTGCCAGTAGTTCCCCAAGGACAGGGGTTGGAAATCAGCCCCAGCATTTT
CASSSPRTGVGNQPQHF